The 27 T cell receptor beta chains reported below all come from one sample, sequenced in a study of blood T cells in healthy people across ages. A J-beta primer mix and a sample-barcoded 5' primer were used in a second PCR of about 7 to 12 cycles. TCRdb fed the 5' RACE reads into MiXCR, producing one record per CDR3 protein. The table includes approximately 1.5 million distinct CDR3 sequences, around 36% detected once. The sample comprised blood. All receptors come from a woman in her twenties or thirties in good health.

V usage is TRBV6-2 or TRBV6-3 and J usage is TRBJ1-2; 8 bases match TRBD1. Trimming cost V 0 bases and J 8 bases; bases outside gene matches: 5. CDR3 length: 14 amino acids. Germline lookup yields CDR1 MNHEY and CDR2 SVGEGT. CDR3 protein: CASSYSARGLGYTF. CDR3 in DNA: TGTGCCAGCAGTTACTCGGCCAGGGGGCTAGGCTACACCTTC.

Points on this clonotype: The junction departs from the called germline gene at one end, perhaps through a read error. The rearrangement joins TRBV12-3 or TRBV12-4 to TRBJ2-7; D is uncertain. The CDR3 sequence is 13 residues long. Here the CDR3 reads CASSDRIPYGQYF. The CDR3 nucleotides read TGTGCCAGCAGCGACCGGATCCCTTACGGGCAGTACTTC.

This clonotype was observed a few times. The chain is built from TRBV20-1 and TRBJ2-7; D possibly uses TRBD1 or TRBD2 (5 bases each). CDR1 and CDR2 from the germline V gene are DFQATT and SNEGSKA (reference sequence). The CDR3 is 16 amino acids. Trimming took off 2 bases at V and 2 bases at J, with 19 bases between the two ends. In DNA form, the CDR3 reads TGCAGTGCTAGAACAAGCGGCGACAAGGGGACCTACGAGCAGTACTTC. Translated, it gives CSARTSGDKGTYEQYF.

The rearrangement joins TRBV5-6 to TRBJ2-2; 7 bases agree with TRBD1. Germline V gives CDR1 SGHDT, CDR2 YYEEEE. CDR3 length: 16 residues. The V gene end was trimmed by 5 bases and the J gene end by 1 base; junction bases not matched to a gene: 8. The CDR3 spells CASSRRRTGNTGELFF. DNA of the CDR3: TGTGCCAGCAGTCGCCGGCGGACAGGGAACACCGGGGAGCTGTTTTTT.

V is TRBV20-1 and J is TRBJ2-7, with 13 bases lining up with TRBD2. The ends lost 4 bases at V and 1 base at J; junction bases unmatched: 13. Germline loops: CDR1 DFQATT, CDR2 SNEGSKA (reference sequence). There are 18 residues in the CDR3. CDR3 nucleotides: TGCAGTGCTATTGGACTAGCGGGAGAATACGGTGGTTCCTACGAGCAGTACTTC. Residues: CSAIGLAGEYGGSYEQYF.

The chain carries TRBV20-1 and TRBJ1-6; no reliable D call. Germline CDR1 reads DFQATT; CDR2 reads SNEGSKA (reference sequence). This CDR3 is built from 16 residues. V dropped 0 bases and J dropped 3 bases, with 12 bases sitting between them. CDR3 sequence: CSARDIQSIYNSPLHF. In DNA, the CDR3 is TGCAGTGCTAGAGATATACAGTCAATCTATAATTCACCCCTCCACTTT.

The CDR3 nucleotides are TGTGCCAGCAGTACAGGGATGAATCAGCCCCAGCATTTT. Translated, it gives CASSTGMNQPQHF. This chain uses TRBV6-4 with TRBJ1-5, with D possibly being TRBD1 (6 bases). CDR1 and CDR2 (germline): MRHNA, SNTAGT. V was cut by 5 bases and J by 4 bases, with 9 bases left in between. The CDR3 runs 13 residues.

This clonotype occurred a few times. The CDR3 loop reads CSARDLARKRLGANVLTF. In DNA, the CDR3 is TGCAGTGCTAGAGATCTGGCGCGGAAGAGACTCGGGGCCAACGTCCTGACTTTC. The V call is TRBV20-1, the J call TRBJ2-6; the D is unclear. CDR3 size: 18 residues. With 0 bases removed from V and 4 bases from J, the gap between germline ends came to 19 bases. The germline gives CDR1 DFQATT, CDR2 SNEGSKA (reference sequence).

The chain employs TRBV28 and TRBJ1-1, with D tentatively TRBD1 (5 bases). This CDR3 contains 16 residues. The V and J ends lost 7 bases and 0 bases respectively, with 18 bases between them. Per the germline V gene, CDR1 is MDHEN and CDR2 is SYDVKM. The CDR3 region is CASISLLGGMNTEAFF. CDR3 DNA sequence: TGTGCCAGCATCTCCTTACTCGGGGGGATGAACACTGAAGCTTTCTTT.

Worth noting for this clonotype: Likely a read error: the CDR3 ends without its conserved phenylalanine or tryptophan. The chain has TRBV20-1 and TRBJ1-6, with D uncertain. CDR1 is DFQATT, CDR2 SNEGSKA, per germline (reference sequence). Trimming took off 0 bases at V and 10 bases at J, with 10 bases between the two ends. CDR3 length: 13 residues. The CDR3 nucleotides are TGCAGTGCTAGAGATCGGGAGGAATCACCCCTCCACTTG. Translation: CSARDREESPLHL.

V and J are TRBV6-5 and TRBJ2-7; D is unclear. Looked up from germline, CDR1 is MNHEY and CDR2 is SVGAGI. The CDR3 is made up of 14 amino acids. The V end lost 7 bases, the J end lost 4 bases, and 17 bases lay between the germline ends. CDR3 protein: CASTRLVGGYEQYF. CDR3 in DNA: TGTGCCAGCACCCGGCTTGTAGGCGGATACGAGCAGTACTTC.

This clonotype was counted between two and nine times. The chain employs TRBV20-1 and TRBJ2-1; D is perhaps TRBD2 (6 bases). The CDR3 is 19 residues long. The V gene's germline CDR1 is DFQATT and CDR2 SNEGSKA (reference sequence). V was cut by 6 bases and J by 4 bases, with 31 bases left in between. The DNA of the CDR3 is TGCAGTGCGGAACCCGTTCCCGACCTGACTAGGTCGGTTTACAATGAGCAGTTCTTC. Its translation: CSAEPVPDLTRSVYNEQFF.

The chain joins TRBV3-1 to TRBJ1-1, with a possible D match to TRBD1 (6 bases). The CDR3 runs to 15 residues. Germline loops: CDR1 LGHDT, CDR2 YNNKEL (reference sequence). The V gene lost 0 bases and the J gene lost 11 bases, with 19 bases spanning the gap. CDR3 loop: CASSQDSSRGGQAFF. The CDR3 region has the DNA TGTGCCAGCAGCCAAGATAGTAGTCGGGGGGGCCAGGCTTTCTTT.

This rearrangement joins TRBV2 to TRBJ1-4; D possibly corresponds to TRBD1 (5 bases). The germline V gene has CDR1 SNHLY and CDR2 FYNNEI. V was pared by 7 bases and J by 8 bases, with 14 bases between. There are 13 residues in the CDR3. CDR3 sequence reads: CASNPGRVEKLFF. The CDR3 bases are TGTGCCAGCAACCCCGGCAGGGTGGAAAAACTGTTTTTT.

The table lists this clonotype with a few counts. The rearrangement links TRBV4-1 to TRBJ2-1; the D gene is possibly TRBD2 (6 bases). The CDR3 is 16 residues long. CDR1 MGHRA and CDR2 YSYEKL come from the germline V gene. The ends were cut back, 3 bases at V and 2 bases at J, with 14 bases in the middle. CDR3 loop: CASSHSGTGAYNEQFF. The CDR3 bases are TGCGCCAGCAGCCATTCCGGGACTGGGGCCTACAATGAGCAGTTCTTC.

The chain has TRBV2 and TRBJ2-7; perhaps D is TRBD1 or TRBD2 (6 bases each). Between the trimmed V and J ends, which lost 6 bases and 1 base, there was a span of 10 bases. The CDR3 extends over 13 amino acids. The germline V gene encodes CDR1 SNHLY and CDR2 FYNNEI. In DNA form, the CDR3 reads TGTGCCAGCAGAGGGGGACTGTCCTACGAGCAGTACTTC. The encoded protein is CASRGGLSYEQYF.

This rearrangement joins TRBV18 to TRBJ1-1; 8 bases agree with TRBD1. Germline values: CDR1 KGHSH, CDR2 LQKENI. The length of the CDR3 is 17 residues. The V segment lost 0 bases and the J segment 4 bases; nucleotides outside the gene matches: 10. The DNA for the CDR3 is TGTGCCAGCTCACCACCTGACAGGGGTTCGATGGGCACTGAAGCTTTCTTT. Its translation is CASSPPDRGSMGTEAFF.

The chain couples TRBV3-1 to TRBJ2-5, with 14 bases lining up with TRBD2. V dropped 4 bases and J dropped 2; count of bases not matched to a gene: 6. CDR3 length equals 17 residues. CDR1 and CDR2 (germline): LGHDT, YNNKEL (reference sequence). The CDR3 DNA sequence: TGTGCCAGCAGCCCCCGGACTAGCGGGGGGATACAAGAGACCCAGTACTTC. Its translation is CASSPRTSGGIQETQYF.

The chain links TRBV4-1 to TRBJ1-2; no firm D call. Germline V gene data show CDR1 as MGHRA and CDR2 as YSYEKL. The CDR3 is 16 residues long. Trimming left V 4 bases short and J 4 bases short, with 19 bases between. CDR3 region: CASSPSFGVESYGYTF. The CDR3 bases are TGCGCCAGCAGCCCGAGTTTTGGGGTAGAAAGCTATGGCTACACCTTC.

This clonotype was picked up a small number of times. The genes are TRBV5-1 and TRBJ2-1; D gene unclear. The germline gives CDR1 SGHRS, CDR2 YFSETQ. V lost 4 bases and J lost 11, with 16 bases in between. This CDR3 has 13 amino acids. CDR3 in amino acids: CASSPGHLVQQFF. The CDR3 DNA reads as TGCGCCAGCAGCCCCGGTCACTTGGTCCAGCAGTTCTTC.

CDR3: CASSPFLGATDTQYF. The CDR3 region has the DNA TGTGCCAGCAGCCCCTTTCTCGGGGCCACAGATACGCAGTATTTT. This chain links TRBV5-5 with TRBJ2-3; tentatively, D is TRBD1 or TRBD2 (5 bases each). Trimming took off 4 bases at V and 2 bases at J, with 14 bases between the two ends. The CDR3 sequence is 15 residues long. In germline, CDR1 is SGHKS, CDR2 YYEKEE (reference sequence).

This clonotype was seen more than once but under ten times. V is TRBV27 and J is TRBJ2-1; D is perhaps TRBD2 (5 bases). This CDR3 contains 16 residues. The germline CDR1 and CDR2 sequences are MNHEY and SMNVEV (reference sequence). With 4 bases removed from V and 9 bases from J, the gap between germline ends came to 22 bases. As DNA, the CDR3 is TGTGCCAGCAGTTCGTATTTGACCTCCGCGGGTGGTGAGCAGTTCTTC. This translates into CASSSYLTSAGGEQFF.

This clonotype was seen a few times. The chain couples TRBV20-1 to TRBJ2-7, with TRBD1 matching over 10 bases. Germline lookup yields CDR1 DFQATT and CDR2 SNEGSKA (reference sequence). The CDR3 is 16 amino acids. The V gene end was trimmed by 5 bases and the J gene end by 2 bases; junction bases not matched to a gene: 12. The CDR3 DNA sequence: TGCAGTGCTGGACGACCGGGACAGGGGTCACCCTACGAGCAGTACTTC. This encodes CSAGRPGQGSPYEQYF.

The chain is built from TRBV2 and TRBJ2-4; D is ambiguous. Per germline, CDR1 SNHLY and CDR2 FYNNEI. The CDR3 extends over 16 amino acids. With 3 bases removed from V and 0 bases from J, the gap between germline ends came to 12 bases. The CDR3 loop is CASSEGRPLAKNIQYF. The CDR3, as DNA: TGTGCCAGCAGTGAGGGCAGACCGCTAGCCAAAAACATTCAGTACTTC. Based on the CDR3 plus reference TRBV2 and TRBJ2-4, the full variable domain is EPEVTQTPSHQVTQMGQEVILRCVPISNHLYFYWYRQILGQKVEFLVSFYNNEISEKSEIFDDQFSVERPDGSNFTLKIRSTKLEDSAMYFCASSEGRPLAKNIQYFGAGTRLSVL.

V usage is TRBV15 and J usage is TRBJ2-1; 9 bases are a match to TRBD2. The CDR3 is 18 residues long. The germline CDR1 and CDR2 sequences are LNHNV and YYDKDF (reference sequence). Trimming removed 0 bases from V and 2 bases from J; junction bases left unmatched: 8. The CDR3 nucleotides are TGTGCCACCAGCAGAGATTCCCTCAGCGGGGGGACCTACAATGAGCAGTTCTTC. It is translated as CATSRDSLSGGTYNEQFF.

This sequence joins TRBV27 and TRBJ1-1, with 7 bases matching TRBD1. CDR1 is MNHEY, CDR2 SMNVEV, per germline (reference sequence). Trimming took 6 bases from V and 4 from J; bases not matched to a gene: 5. CDR3 size: 13 residues. The CDR3, as DNA: TGTGCCAGCAGGACAGGGTGGGGCACTGAAGCTTTCTTT. Translating it yields CASRTGWGTEAFF.

This clonotype was seen only a few times. V usage is TRBV3-1 and J usage is TRBJ2-1; D ambiguous. The CDR3 has 12 residues. Germline assignment: CDR1 LGHDT and CDR2 YNNKEL (reference sequence). Trimming pared 1 base from V and 8 bases from J, leaving 6 bases between. CDR3 sequence (DNA): TGTGCCAGCAGCCAAGCGGGTCATGAGCAGTTCTTC. Translating it yields CASSQAGHEQFF.